The clone carrying this TCR beta chain was found many times. Its target is not known. Unique molecular identifiers were incorporated during preparation of the TCRbeta library. Via MiXCR, TCRdb re-called the PCR reads, giving one row per CDR3 protein. The sample contains fewer than 35,000 distinct CDR3 sequences, roughly 6.3% of which appear only once. Germline V gene lookup returns CDR1 SGDLS and CDR2 YYNGEE. Trimming took off 0 bases at V and 5 bases at J, with 12 bases between the two ends. The CDR3 runs 14 residues. The record originates from a study of T-cell reconstitution after alpha-beta-depleted transplantation in children. Findings and limits, study-wide: Newly made T cells mostly supplied T-cell counts and diversity one year after transplant.

The rearrangement joins TRBV9 to TRBJ2-7; TRBD2 is a possible D gene (6 bases). Sample: PBMCs, mostly from graft donor cells, taken 180 days after TCRalphabeta/CD19-depleted stem cell transplant. The TCR was taken from a male patient younger than 18 who had a stem cell transplant for acute myeloid leukemia, so the T cells may come from the graft donor. The DNA of the CDR3 is TGTGCCAGCAGCGTAGGCGGGATAGGTAACGAGCAGTACTTC. It is translated as CASSVGGIGNEQYF.